This T cell receptor beta chain stems from a study of T cells after yellow fever vaccination. The CDR3 spans 14 residues. V was clipped by 5 bases and J by 6 bases; unmatched bases: 6. The germline gives CDR1 SGHRS, CDR2 YFSETQ. Universal primer sites and UMIs were introduced during 5'RACE template-switching synthesis of TCR cDNA. Each CDR3 protein gets one entry after TCRdb re-called the 5' RACE reads with MiXCR. Of about 60,000 distinct CDR3 sequences listed, around 6.5% were seen once; the top ten hold under 45%. Findings and caveats of the study: Subsequent to the booster, the majority of primary-vaccination clones reappeared (roughly 96% CD4, more than 70% CD8).

About this clonotype itself: The antigen remains unidentified.

This sequence joins TRBV5-1 and TRBJ2-2; 8 nucleotides agree with TRBD1. Sequenced here: CD8+ T cells sorted from PBMCs, sampled on the day of the first yellow fever vaccination. The TCR comes from a man aged 18 to 35 who received the YFV17D yellow fever vaccine. DNA of the CDR3: TGCGCCAGCAGTAAGACAGGGGCGGCCGGGGAGCTGTTTTTT. Its translation: CASSKTGAAGELFF.